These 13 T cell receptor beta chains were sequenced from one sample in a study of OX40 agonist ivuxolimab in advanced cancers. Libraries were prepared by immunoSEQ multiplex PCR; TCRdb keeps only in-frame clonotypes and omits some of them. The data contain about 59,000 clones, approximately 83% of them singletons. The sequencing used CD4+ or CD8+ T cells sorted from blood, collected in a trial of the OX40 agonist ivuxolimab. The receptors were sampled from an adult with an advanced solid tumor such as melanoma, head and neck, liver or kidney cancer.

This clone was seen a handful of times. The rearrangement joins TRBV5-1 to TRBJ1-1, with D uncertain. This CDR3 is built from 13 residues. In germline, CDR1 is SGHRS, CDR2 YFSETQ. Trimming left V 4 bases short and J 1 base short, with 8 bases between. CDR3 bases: TGCGCCAGCAGCCATACCGAGAACACTGAAGCTTTCTTT. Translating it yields CASSHTENTEAFF.

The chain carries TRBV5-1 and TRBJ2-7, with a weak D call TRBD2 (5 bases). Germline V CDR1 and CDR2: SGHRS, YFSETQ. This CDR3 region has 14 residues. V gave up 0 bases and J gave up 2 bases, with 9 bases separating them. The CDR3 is CASSLAQRTYEQYF. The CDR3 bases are TGCGCCAGCAGCTTGGCCCAGCGGACCTACGAGCAGTACTTC.

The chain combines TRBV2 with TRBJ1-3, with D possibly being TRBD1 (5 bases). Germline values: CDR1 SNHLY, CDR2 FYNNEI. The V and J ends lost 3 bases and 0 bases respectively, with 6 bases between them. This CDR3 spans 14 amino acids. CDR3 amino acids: CASSDRASGNTIYF. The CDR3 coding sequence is TGTGCCAGCAGTGACAGGGCCTCTGGAAACACCATATATTTT.

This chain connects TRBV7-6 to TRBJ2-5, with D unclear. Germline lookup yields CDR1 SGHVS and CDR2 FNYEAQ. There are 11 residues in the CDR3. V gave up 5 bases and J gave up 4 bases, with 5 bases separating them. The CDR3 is CASSPGETQYF. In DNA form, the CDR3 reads TGTGCCAGCAGCCCAGGAGAGACCCAGTACTTC.

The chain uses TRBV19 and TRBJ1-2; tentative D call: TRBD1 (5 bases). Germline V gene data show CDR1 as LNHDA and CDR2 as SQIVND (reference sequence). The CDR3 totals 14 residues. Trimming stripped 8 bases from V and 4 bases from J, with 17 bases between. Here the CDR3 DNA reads TGTGCCAGTTGGGGCGCTTGGGGCGCCTATGGCTACACCTTC. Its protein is CASWGAWGAYGYTF.

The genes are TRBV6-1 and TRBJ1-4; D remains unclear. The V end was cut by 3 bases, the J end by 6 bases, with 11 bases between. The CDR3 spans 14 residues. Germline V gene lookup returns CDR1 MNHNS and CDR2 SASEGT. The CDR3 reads CASSDWKSDEKLFF. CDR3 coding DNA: TGTGCCAGCAGTGATTGGAAATCGGATGAAAAACTGTTTTTT.

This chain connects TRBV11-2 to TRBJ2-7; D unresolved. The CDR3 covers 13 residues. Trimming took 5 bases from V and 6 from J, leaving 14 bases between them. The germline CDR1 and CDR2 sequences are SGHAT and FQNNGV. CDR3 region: CASSPWQAAEQYF. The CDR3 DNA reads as TGTGCCAGCAGCCCCTGGCAGGCCGCCGAGCAGTACTTC.

CDR3: CASSLLTELTEAFF. In DNA, the CDR3 is TGTGCCAGCAGCCTCCTGACGGAGCTTACTGAAGCTTTCTTT. The V and J genes are TRBV6-5 and TRBJ1-1; D is unresolved. Trimming took 6 bases from V and 5 from J, leaving 16 bases between them. The CDR3 length is 14 residues. Germline V gene data show CDR1 as MNHEY and CDR2 as SVGAGI.

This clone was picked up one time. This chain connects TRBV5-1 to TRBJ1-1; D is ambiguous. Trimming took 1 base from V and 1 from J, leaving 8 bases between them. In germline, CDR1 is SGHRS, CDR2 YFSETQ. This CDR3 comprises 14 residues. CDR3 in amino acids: CASSLIGQNTEAFF. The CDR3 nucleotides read TGCGCCAGCAGCTTGATAGGGCAGAACACTGAAGCTTTCTTT.

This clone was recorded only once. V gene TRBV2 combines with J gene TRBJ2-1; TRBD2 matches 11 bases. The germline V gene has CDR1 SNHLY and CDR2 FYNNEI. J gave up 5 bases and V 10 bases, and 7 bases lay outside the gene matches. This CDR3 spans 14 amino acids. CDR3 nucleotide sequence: TGTGCCATACTAGCGGGGGCCCTGAACAATGAGCAGTTCTTC. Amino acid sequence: CAILAGALNNEQFF. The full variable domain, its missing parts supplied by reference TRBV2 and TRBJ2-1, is EPEVTQTPSHQVTQMGQEVILRCVPISNHLYFYWYRQILGQKVEFLVSFYNNEISEKSEIFDDQFSVERPDGSNFTLKIRSTKLEDSAMYFCAILAGALNNEQFFGPGTRLTVL.

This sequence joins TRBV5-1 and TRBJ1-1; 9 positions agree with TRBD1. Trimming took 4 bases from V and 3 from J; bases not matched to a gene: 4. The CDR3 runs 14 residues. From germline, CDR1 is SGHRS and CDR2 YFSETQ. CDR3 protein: CASSLQGADTEAFF. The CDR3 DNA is TGCGCCAGCAGCCTACAGGGGGCTGACACTGAAGCTTTCTTT.

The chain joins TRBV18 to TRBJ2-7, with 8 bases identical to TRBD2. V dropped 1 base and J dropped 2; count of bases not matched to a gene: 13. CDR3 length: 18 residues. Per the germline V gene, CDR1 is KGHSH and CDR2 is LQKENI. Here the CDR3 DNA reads TGTGCCAGCTCACCACTCGGGCCGGGGGGGTTGGTTGCCTACGAGCAGTACTTC. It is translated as CASSPLGPGGLVAYEQYF.

DNA for the CDR3: TGTGCCAACCCCGACACAATAGGTCATTTT. As protein: CANPDTIGHF. This rearrangement joins TRBV28 to TRBJ1-5; D remains unclear. Looked up from germline, CDR1 is MDHEN and CDR2 is SYDVKM. This CDR3 spans 10 amino acids. V lost 10 bases, J lost 16 bases, and 17 bases lay in between. The full variable domain, rest sourced from reference TRBV28 and TRBJ1-5, is DVKVTQSSRYLVKRTGEKVFLECVQDMDHENMFWYRQDPGLGLRLIYFSYDVKMKEKGDIPEGYSVSREKKERFSLILESASTNQTSMYLCANPDTIGHFGDGTRLSIL.